This record looks at one TCR beta chain sequence and its context. The CDR3 is 16 amino acids. Germline CDR1 is SGHVS and CDR2 is FQNEAQ. Trimming cost V 2 bases and J 4 bases, with 18 bases left between them. Method: immunoSEQ multiplex PCR; TCRdb's copy keeps in-frame clones and lacks some. The data show fewer than 15,000 clones, 86% seen once. As to time point: week 3, after first cycle of checkpoint inhibitor. This sample is drawn from a study of blood T cell dynamics during melanoma immunotherapy. Turning to the study itself: First-line therapy was either pembrolizumab or nivolumab with ipilimumab for metastatic melanoma.

The chain uses TRBV7-8 and TRBJ2-7; D may be TRBD2 (7 bases). This specimen consisted of blood, obtained from a patient treated with checkpoint blockade. The clonotype comes from a human donor with melanoma. The CDR3 nucleotides read TGTGCCAGCAGCTTAAGGGCCAGGGGAGGGTCATACGAGCAGTACTTC. This encodes CASSLRARGGSYEQYF. Complete variable domain (other parts from reference TRBV7-8 and TRBJ2-7): GAGVSQSPRYKVAKRGQDVALRCDPISGHVSLFWYQQALGQGPEFLTYFQNEAQLDKSGLPSDRFFAERPEGSVSTLKIQRTQQEDSAVYLCASSLRARGGSYEQYFGPGTRLTVT.